In this sample, the clone carrying this T cell receptor beta chain turned up many times. Its antigen is currently unknown. Germline values: CDR1 SNHLY, CDR2 FYNNEI. The CDR3 runs 15 residues. Trimming pared 7 bases from V and 9 bases from J, leaving 19 bases between. The source of the sample is a study of T-cell reconstitution after alpha-beta-depleted transplantation in children. Study results and caveats: For some patients, TCRbeta diversity was high at day 60 because of recipient T cells and thymic progenitors that survived. Where alpha-beta T cells came from about two months after transplant was reportedly several hundred expanded graft clones. At the one-year point after transplant, T-cell counts and TCRbeta diversity were found to come mostly from T cells that had been newly produced.

Unique molecular identifiers were used in preparing the TCRbeta library. TCRdb reanalysed the PCR reads using MiXCR and keeps one entry per CDR3 protein. The sample yields hundreds of thousands of distinct CDR3 sequences, 8.2% seen once. The TCR originated in a male patient between 10 and 17 years old who had a stem cell transplant for acute lymphoblastic leukemia, so the T cells may come from the graft donor. The sequences come from PBMCs, mostly from graft donor cells, collected 180 days after TCRalphabeta/CD19-depleted stem cell transplant. V and J are TRBV2 and TRBJ1-6; D not certain. The CDR3 DNA reads as TGTGCCAGCATGCCCTGGAGGCCACGGGGTTCACCCCTCCACTTT. This codes for CASMPWRPRGSPLHF. Filled out from reference TRBV2 and TRBJ1-6, the complete variable domain reads EPEVTQTPSHQVTQMGQEVILRCVPISNHLYFYWYRQILGQKVEFLVSFYNNEISEKSEIFDDQFSVERPDGSNFTLKIRSTKLEDSAMYFCASMPWRPRGSPLHFGNGTRLTVT.